The 15 T cell receptor beta chains below all came from one sample that was sequenced in a study of T cell repertoires in cytomegalovirus infection. These receptors' antigens are unknown. TCRdb called the reads again in MiXCR, with one record for every CDR3 protein. This table holds about a million distinct CDR3 sequences, approximately 31% found once. Sequenced here: cultured CD8+ T cells from PBMCs, sampled from culture after CMV antigen stimulation. These receptors were obtained from a human donor in good health (CMV status not recorded). Some clones in this sample may be carry-over from other donors' samples.

This clonotype turned up a few times. The genes are TRBV2 and TRBJ2-1; D might be TRBD1 (5 bases). The CDR3 loop spans 16 amino acids. The germline V gene has CDR1 SNHLY and CDR2 FYNNEI. V gave up 2 bases and J gave up 5 bases, with 16 bases separating them. CDR3 DNA sequence: TGTGCCAGCAGTGAAACTAACAGGCACCTTAACAATGAGCAGTTCTTC. It encodes CASSETNRHLNNEQFF.

The chain carries TRBV6-2 or TRBV6-3 and TRBJ1-5; the D is unclear. Germline CDR1 MNHEY, CDR2 SVGEGT. V gave up 3 bases and J gave up 7 bases, with 19 bases separating them. CDR3 length: 16 amino acids. The DNA for the CDR3 is TGTGCCAGCAGTTATATGGCTGGGCAGTTCGGGCAGCCCCAGCATTTT. Its translation: CASSYMAGQFGQPQHF.

The chain joins TRBV4-3 to TRBJ2-5; D possibly corresponds to TRBD1 (5 bases). There are 14 residues in the CDR3. CDR1 LGHNA and CDR2 YSLEER come from the germline V gene. V was clipped by 0 bases and J by 4 bases, with 9 bases between them. Here the CDR3 DNA reads TGCGCCAGCAGCCAAGATGGGGCAGCAGAGACCCAGTACTTC. Translated, it gives CASSQDGAAETQYF.

This clonotype was recorded a few times. This sequence joins TRBV10-1 and TRBJ1-1; no reliable D call. Germline CDR1 WNHNN, CDR2 SYGVQD (reference sequence). The CDR3 spans 13 residues. V was clipped by 9 bases and J by 4 bases, with 15 bases between them. This CDR3 reads CASLVGRATEAFF. The CDR3 DNA follows: TGCGCCAGTCTGGTTGGAAGGGCCACTGAAGCTTTCTTT.

The chain links TRBV6-6 to TRBJ2-3; TRBD1 is a possible D gene (6 bases). The V end was cut by 2 bases, the J end by 2 bases, with 20 bases between. Germline values: CDR1 MNHNY, CDR2 SVGAGI (reference sequence). The CDR3 consists of 18 residues. The CDR3 reads CASSYQTGSTEITDTQYF. The CDR3 coding sequence is TGTGCCAGCAGTTACCAGACAGGCTCCACGGAGATCACAGATACGCAGTATTTT.

This clonotype was seen a handful of times. The chain joins TRBV6-2 or TRBV6-3 to TRBJ2-7; D ambiguous. V was shortened by 6 bases and J by 1 base, with 16 bases between the two germline ends. This CDR3 comprises 15 residues. From germline, CDR1 is MNHEY and CDR2 SVGEGT. The chain's CDR3 is CASSPSSGASYEQYV. For the CDR3, the DNA is TGTGCCAGCAGCCCCTCGTCAGGAGCGTCCTACGAGCAGTACGTC.

The chain couples TRBV9 to TRBJ1-1; 7 nucleotides match TRBD1. J was trimmed by 7 bases and V by 9 bases; bases with no gene match: 12. The CDR3 covers 13 residues. CDR1 SGDLS and CDR2 YYNGEE come from the germline V gene. The CDR3 here is CATREGAGGEAFF. The DNA for the CDR3 is TGTGCCACCAGGGAAGGGGCAGGGGGTGAAGCTTTCTTT.

Note on this clonotype: A read error may explain this, as a much larger clone is one base away. The chain carries TRBV7-2 and TRBJ2-4, with 7 bases lining up with TRBD2. This CDR3 has 18 amino acids. Trimming took 3 bases from V and 0 from J; bases not matched to a gene: 11. Per germline, CDR1 SGHTA and CDR2 FQGNSA. The CDR3 nucleotides read TGTGCCAGCAGCTTGGGACGGGGACTAAGTCTAGCCAAAAACATTCAGTACTTC. Translating it yields CASSLGRGLSLAKNIQYF.

This clonotype was picked up a small number of times. CDR3 DNA: TGTGCCAGCAGCTCTGTAGCGGGGGGGCCAAAAGAGACCCAGTACTTC. Encoded protein: CASSSVAGGPKETQYF. The genes are TRBV7-2 and TRBJ2-5, with 11 bases identical to TRBD2. CDR3 length equals 16 residues. Germline V gene lookup returns CDR1 SGHTA and CDR2 FQGNSA. Losses at the gene ends were 4 bases for V and 3 bases for J; bases not matched to a gene: 7.

This chain connects TRBV29-1 to TRBJ1-1, with 9 nucleotides matching TRBD1. V gave up 6 bases and J gave up 0 bases; unmatched junction bases: 2. The CDR3 spans 13 residues. Germline V gives CDR1 SQVTM, CDR2 ANQGSEA. Written as DNA, the CDR3 is TGCAGCGTCGGGACAGGGCTGAACACTGAAGCTTTCTTT. The encoded protein is CSVGTGLNTEAFF.

The chain joins TRBV4-3 to TRBJ1-1; D is possibly TRBD1 (6 bases). CDR1 LGHNA and CDR2 YSLEER come from the germline V gene. V lost 8 bases, J lost 3 bases, and 16 bases lay in between. The CDR3 contains 14 residues. DNA for the CDR3: TGCGCCAGCGGGGAGGGGGGGATAGACACTGAAGCTTTCTTT. It encodes CASGEGGIDTEAFF.

This clonotype was recorded at least ten times. The gene calls are TRBV7-8 and TRBJ2-5, with D possibly matching TRBD1 (6 bases). Deletions cut 3 bases from V and 2 bases from J, with 13 bases between. The CDR3 runs 15 residues. Germline V gene sequence: CDR1 SGHVS, CDR2 FQNEAQ. CDR3 amino acids: CASSFPGHLQETQYF. In nucleotides, the CDR3 is TGTGCCAGCAGCTTTCCGGGACACCTTCAAGAGACCCAGTACTTC.

This clonotype was seen a few times. The gene calls are TRBV5-1 and TRBJ2-7; TRBD1 agrees at 7 bases. Per the germline V gene, CDR1 is SGHRS and CDR2 is YFSETQ. The CDR3 is 15 residues long. V was pared by 0 bases and J by 2 bases, with 5 bases of the junction left unmatched. CDR3 nucleotide sequence: TGCGCCAGCAGCTTGGCCCCAGGGGGACCCTACGAGCAGTACGTC. Amino acid sequence: CASSLAPGGPYEQYV.

V is TRBV7-9 and J is TRBJ2-6, with D possibly matching TRBD1 (5 bases). Per germline, CDR1 SEHNR and CDR2 FQNEAQ (reference sequence). V was cut by 4 bases and J by 3 bases, with 10 bases left in between. The CDR3 consists of 15 residues. CDR3 DNA sequence: TGTGCCAGCAGCTCGACCAGGGTTGGGGCCAACGTCCTGACTTTC. This translates into CASSSTRVGANVLTF.

The V and J genes are TRBV7-9 and TRBJ2-6, with 12 bases matching TRBD1. The CDR3 loop spans 18 amino acids. The ends lost 5 bases at V and 4 bases at J; junction bases unmatched: 9. Germline CDR1 and CDR2: SEHNR and FQNEAQ (reference sequence). This CDR3 is CASSPRDRGRPGANVLTF. Here the CDR3 DNA reads TGTGCCAGCAGCCCCCGGGACAGGGGGCGTCCCGGGGCCAACGTCCTGACTTTC.